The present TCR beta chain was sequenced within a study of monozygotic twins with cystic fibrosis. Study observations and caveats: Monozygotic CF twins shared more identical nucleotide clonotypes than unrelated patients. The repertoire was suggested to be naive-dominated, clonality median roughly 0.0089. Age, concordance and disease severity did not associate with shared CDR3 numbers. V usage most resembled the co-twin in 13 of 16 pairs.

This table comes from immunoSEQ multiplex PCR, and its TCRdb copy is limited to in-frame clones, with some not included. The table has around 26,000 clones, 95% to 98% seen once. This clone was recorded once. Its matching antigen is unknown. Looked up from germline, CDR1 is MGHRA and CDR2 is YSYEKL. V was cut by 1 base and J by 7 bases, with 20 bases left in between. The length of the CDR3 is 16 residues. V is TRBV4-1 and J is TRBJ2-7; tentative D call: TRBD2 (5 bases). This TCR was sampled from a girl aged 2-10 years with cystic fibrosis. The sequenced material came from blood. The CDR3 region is CASSQADPRPPGEQYF. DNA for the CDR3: TGCGCCAGCAGCCAAGCGGACCCAAGGCCGCCGGGGGAGCAGTACTTC.